The 9 T cell receptor beta chains listed next were all sequenced from one sample in a study of blood T cell repertoires in COVID-19. Libraries were prepared by immunoSEQ multiplex PCR; TCRdb keeps only in-frame clonotypes and omits some of them. The repertoire holds under 300,000 clones, with less than 85% as singletons. The sample consisted of peripheral blood. The source is a man aged 55 to 70 who had recovered from COVID-19.

The gene calls are TRBV18 and TRBJ1-1; the match to TRBD1 covers 8 bases. In germline, CDR1 is KGHSH, CDR2 LQKENI. Trimming took 3 bases from V and 4 from J; bases not matched to a gene: 10. The CDR3 consists of 16 residues. DNA of the CDR3: TGTGCCAGCTCACCCTCTCGACAGGGGTTAAGCACTGAAGCTTTCTTT. It codes for CASSPSRQGLSTEAFF.

V gene TRBV3-1 (or the pseudogene TRBV3-2) combines with J gene TRBJ1-5; D is possibly TRBD1 (5 bases). The V gene lost 4 bases and the J gene lost 6 bases, with 22 bases spanning the gap. CDR3 length: 17 residues. Germline V gene data show CDR1 as LGHDT and CDR2 as YNNKEL (reference sequence). The CDR3 DNA sequence: TGTGCCAGCAGCCCCGCCCCTGGTGGGGGAGGAGGTCAGCCCCAGCATTTT. It translates to CASSPAPGGGGGQPQHF.

CDR3 loop: CASASRELNEQFF. The CDR3 bases are TGTGCCAGCGCATCACGGGAACTCAATGAGCAGTTCTTC. The gene calls are TRBV2 and TRBJ2-1, with TRBD2 as a possible D gene (5 bases). The V and J ends lost 8 bases and 6 bases respectively, with 14 bases between them. In germline, CDR1 is SNHLY, CDR2 FYNNEI. The CDR3 contains 13 residues.

This clone has only a few counts. The V call is TRBV6-5, the J call TRBJ2-1, with TRBD1 matching 8 bases. Germline assignment: CDR1 MNHEY and CDR2 SVGAGI. J gave up 6 bases and V 4 bases, and 8 bases lay outside the gene matches. The CDR3 length is 15 residues. The CDR3 reads CASSSLTGARNEQFF. The CDR3 nucleotides are TGTGCCAGCAGTTCGCTGACAGGGGCACGCAATGAGCAGTTCTTC.

The rearrangement joins TRBV20-1 to TRBJ2-1; no definite D call. Trimming removed 3 bases from V and 2 bases from J, with 8 bases in between. Germline-derived CDR1 and CDR2 are DFQATT and SNEGSKA (reference sequence). The CDR3 contains 13 residues. The CDR3 region is CSASGRTYNEQFF. The CDR3 DNA reads TGCAGTGCTAGTGGGCGGACCTACAATGAGCAGTTCTTC.

A few counts support this clone. The V call is TRBV28, the J call TRBJ1-1; the D is unclear. Germline assignment: CDR1 MDHEN and CDR2 SYDVKM. Between the trimmed V and J ends, which lost 2 bases and 1 base, there was a span of 8 bases. The CDR3 is made up of 14 amino acids. Here the CDR3 reads CASSLDNQNTEAFF. The CDR3 DNA reads TGTGCCAGCAGTTTAGACAACCAGAACACTGAAGCTTTCTTT.

V gene TRBV5-1 combines with J gene TRBJ2-6; D not certain. The CDR3 totals 16 residues. CDR1 is SGHRS and CDR2 is YFSETQ in the germline V gene. The V gene lost 0 bases and the J gene lost 1 base, with 8 bases spanning the gap. The CDR3 DNA reads as TGCGCCAGCAGCTTGGTTTCGGTATCTGGGGCCAACGTCCTGACTTTC. Its translation: CASSLVSVSGANVLTF. Full variable domain (outside the CDR3, taken from reference TRBV5-1 and TRBJ2-6): KAGVTQTPRYLIKTRGQQVTLSCSPISGHRSVSWYQQTPGQGLQFLFEYFSETQRNKGNFPGRFSGRQFSNSRSEMNVSTLELGDSALYLCASSLVSVSGANVLTFGAGSRLTVL.

This clone turned up a few times. The genes are TRBV29-1 and TRBJ1-1; 8 positions match TRBD1. The CDR3 extends over 14 amino acids. Trimming cost V 5 bases and J 6 bases; bases outside gene matches: 11. Germline CDR1 reads SQVTM; CDR2 reads ANQGSEA. CDR3 protein: CSVRTDRAEAEAFF. The CDR3 region has the DNA TGCAGCGTTAGAACGGACAGGGCTGAGGCTGAAGCTTTCTTT.

This clone was detected only a few times. The rearrangement uses TRBV6-1 and TRBJ1-5; D unclear. Germline V gene lookup returns CDR1 MNHNS and CDR2 SASEGT. The CDR3 is made up of 15 amino acids. V shed 1 base and J shed 6 bases, with 13 bases lying between them. Here the CDR3 DNA reads TGTGCCAGCAGTGAAGTGGCCGGGTCGGGTCAGCCCCAGCATTTT. Translating it yields CASSEVAGSGQPQHF.